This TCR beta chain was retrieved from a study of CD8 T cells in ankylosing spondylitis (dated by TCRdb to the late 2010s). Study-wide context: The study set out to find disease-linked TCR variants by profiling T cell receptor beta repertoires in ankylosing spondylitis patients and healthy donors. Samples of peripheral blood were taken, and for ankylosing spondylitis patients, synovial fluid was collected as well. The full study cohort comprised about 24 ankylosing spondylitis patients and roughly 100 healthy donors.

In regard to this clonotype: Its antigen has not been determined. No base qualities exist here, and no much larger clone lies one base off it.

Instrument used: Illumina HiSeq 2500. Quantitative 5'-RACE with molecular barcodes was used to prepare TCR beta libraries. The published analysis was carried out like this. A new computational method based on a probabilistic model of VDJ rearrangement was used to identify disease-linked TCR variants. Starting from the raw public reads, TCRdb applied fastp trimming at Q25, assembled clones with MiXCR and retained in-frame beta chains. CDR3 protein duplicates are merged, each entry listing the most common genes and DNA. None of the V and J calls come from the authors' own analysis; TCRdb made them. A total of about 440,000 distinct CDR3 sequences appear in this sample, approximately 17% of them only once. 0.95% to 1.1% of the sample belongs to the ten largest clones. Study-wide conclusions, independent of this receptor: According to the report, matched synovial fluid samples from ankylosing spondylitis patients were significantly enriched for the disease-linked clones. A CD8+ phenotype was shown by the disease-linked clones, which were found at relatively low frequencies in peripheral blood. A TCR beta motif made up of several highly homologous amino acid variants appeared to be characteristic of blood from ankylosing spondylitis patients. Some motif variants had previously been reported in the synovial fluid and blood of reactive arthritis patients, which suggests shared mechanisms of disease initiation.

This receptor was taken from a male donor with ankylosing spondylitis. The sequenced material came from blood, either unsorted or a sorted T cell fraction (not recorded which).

The encoded CDR3 is CASSQPTQGAWQYF. The DNA is TGTGCCAGCAGCCAACCCACCCAGGGGGCTTGGCAGTACTTC. Recombination joined TRBV4-2 with TRBJ2-7, with TRBD1 matching 8 junction bases. The CDR3 covers 14 residues, taking in both the cysteine and the phenylalanine. The read is trimmed to its CDR3 DNA, 42 bases read in frame from base 1. After removal of 2 bases from V and 9 bases from J, the junction retains 9 bases not matched to a gene. For CDR1 and CDR2, the germline V gene lists LGHNA and YNFKEQ.